The rows below give T cell receptor beta chains drawn from one sample of a study of identifying expanded T cells in peripheral blood. TCRdb's copy holds only in-frame clones and misses some; the assay was immunoSEQ multiplex PCR. The profile shows 75,000 to 90,000 clones, around nine tenths of them singletons. The sample was blood. Every receptor here comes from a person aged 18-70 years in good health. Each CDR3 is given with its conserved first and last residue. Each record gives: clone size, J gene, D gene, CDR3 length, V gene, CDR3 protein, CDR3 DNA. The D gene is left open where the match is weak. Only part of the rows carry a size: once, few, many, or a class if the clone is expanded.

. TRBJ1-2 TRBD1 15 TRBV2 CASSELGQPNYGYTF TGTGCCAGCAGTGAATTGGGACAGCCTAACTATGGCTACACCTTC
. TRBJ2-1 TRBD1 16 TRBV7-8 CASSTRGQGAYNEQFF TGTGCCAGCAGCACCCGAGGACAGGGGGCCTACAATGAGCAGTTCTTC
. TRBJ2-1 . 16 TRBV29-1 CSVNLDSYNAYNEQFF TGCAGCGTTAATTTAGACTCCTACAACGCTTACAATGAGCAGTTCTTC
once TRBJ2-2 . 15 TRBV5-6 CASSRLDSNTGELFF TGTGCCAGCAGCCGGTTAGACTCCAACACCGGGGAGCTGTTTTTT
. TRBJ2-6 . 14 TRBV30 CAWTPGAGANVLTF TGTGCCTGGACCCCAGGGGCCGGGGCCAACGTCCTGACTTTC
. TRBJ1-2 . 16 TRBV18 CASSPGTGQLNYGYTF TGTGCCAGCTCGCCAGGCACGGGGCAGCTAAACTATGGCTACACCTTC
. TRBJ2-7 TRBD1 14 TRBV19 CASSMGTGPYEQYF TGTGCCAGTAGTATGGGGACAGGCCCCTACGAGCAGTACTTC
once TRBJ1-2 TRBD1 13 TRBV5-1 CASSGDRNYGYTF TGCGCCAGCAGCGGGGACAGAAACTATGGCTACACCTTC
. TRBJ1-1 . 13 TRBV18 CASSLTGNTEAFF TGTGCCAGCTCACTGACAGGGAACACTGAAGCTTTCTTT
. TRBJ2-7 TRBD1 17 TRBV7-9 CASSPPGRQGYSYEQYF TGTGCCAGCAGCCCCCCGGGACGACAGGGATACTCCTACGAGCAGTACTTC
. TRBJ2-7 TRBD1 17 TRBV5-1 CASSLAVGTGGSYEQYF TGCGCCAGCAGCTTGGCCGTTGGGACAGGGGGCTCCTACGAGCAGTACTTC
. TRBJ2-3 . 16 TRBV5-4 CASSLVVLESTDTQYF TGTGCCAGCAGCTTAGTGGTACTCGAAAGCACAGATACGCAGTATTTT
. TRBJ1-1 . 13 TRBV6-1 CASRLQANTEAFF TGTGCCAGCAGATTACAGGCCAACACTGAAGCTTTCTTT
. TRBJ1-1 . 15 TRBV4-1 CASSQGSGADTEAFF TGCGCCAGCAGCCAAGGGTCTGGGGCGGACACTGAAGCTTTCTTT
. TRBJ2-1 . 16 TRBV5-6 CASSEGVGVLGNEQFF TGTGCCAGCAGCGAAGGGGTAGGGGTTTTGGGCAATGAGCAGTTCTTC
. TRBJ1-5 . 15 TRBV30 CAWNIKGAANQPQHF TGTGCCTGGAACATAAAGGGAGCCGCCAATCAGCCCCAGCATTTT
. TRBJ1-2 TRBD1 15 TRBV27 CASSRQGGSSYGYTF TGTGCCAGCAGCCGACAGGGTGGGTCGAGCTATGGCTACACCTTC
. TRBJ2-7 . 14 TRBV27 CASSTDRISYEQYF TGTGCCAGCAGTACCGACAGGATTTCCTACGAGCAGTACTTC
. TRBJ1-1 . 11 TRBV10-3 CATLEESEAFF TGTGCCACGTTAGAAGAGTCAGAAGCTTTCTTT
. TRBJ1-3 . 17 TRBV18 CASSPPWGRVSGNTIYF TGTGCCAGCTCACCACCCTGGGGCAGGGTGTCTGGAAACACCATATATTTT
. TRBJ2-7 . 11 TRBV28 CASRGTDEQYF TGTGCCAGCAGGGGGACGGACGAGCAGTACTTC
. TRBJ2-3 . 15 TRBV13 CASSSPLGITDTQYF TGTGCCAGCAGCTCCCCCCTGGGGATCACAGATACGCAGTATTTT
. TRBJ1-4 . 13 TRBV6-5 CASWAGSNEKLFF TGTGCCAGCTGGGCGGGTTCTAATGAAAAACTGTTTTTT
. TRBJ2-7 . 13 TRBV7-8 CASSPIARSEQYF TGTGCCAGCAGCCCCATTGCCAGGTCCGAGCAGTACTTC
. TRBJ2-1 . 11 TRBV30 CAWSWGNEQFF TGTGCCTGGAGCTGGGGAAATGAGCAGTTCTTC
. TRBJ2-7 TRBD1 15 TRBV6-5 CASSYSWDSSYEQYF TGTGCCAGCAGTTACTCCTGGGACAGCTCCTACGAGCAGTACTTC
. TRBJ2-2 . 14 TRBV11-3 CASSFGGGTGELFF TGTGCCAGCAGCTTTGGGGGCGGCACCGGGGAGCTGTTTTTT
. TRBJ2-5 . 18 TRBV7-9 CASSLKLRQLEFQETQYF TGTGCCAGCAGCTTAAAGTTAAGGCAGCTCGAATTCCAAGAGACCCAGTACTTC
. TRBJ2-1 TRBD2 14 TRBV18 CASSPNLAGNEQFF TGTGCCAGCTCACCAAATCTAGCGGGCAATGAGCAGTTCTTC
once TRBJ2-7 TRBD1 15 TRBV5-1 CASSLPGGPSYEQYF TGCGCCAGCAGCTTACCAGGGGGTCCCTCCTACGAGCAGTACTTC
once TRBJ2-3 TRBD1 15 TRBV6-1 CASSDRDRGTDTQYF TGTGCCAGCAGTGACCGGGACAGGGGCACAGATACGCAGTATTTT